The rows below give T cell receptor beta chains drawn from one sample of a study of immune evolution from preneoplasia to lung adenocarcinoma. Method: immunoSEQ multiplex PCR; TCRdb's copy keeps in-frame clones and lacks some. This table has some 5,000 clones, around 82% appearing once. Sequenced: FFPE normal lung tissue adjacent to the tumor. The source is a person aged 50 or older with lung adenocarcinoma. CDR3s include the opening cysteine and the closing phenylalanine or tryptophan. Fields, in order: J gene, D gene, V gene, clone size, CDR3 DNA, CDR3 protein. The D gene is left open where the match is weak. Size is omitted from some rows. Given values are once, few, many or a class for expanded clones.

j_gene: TRBJ2-7
d_gene: -
v_gene: TRBV6-1
abundance: -
CDR3nt: TGTGCCAGCAGTGCCCCCGGACACAGGGACGAGCAGTACTTC
CDR3aa: CASSAPGHRDEQYF

j_gene: TRBJ2-2
d_gene: TRBD2
v_gene: TRBV11-3
abundance: -
CDR3nt: TGTGCCAGCAGCTTAGCTGCGGGAGTTCCCGGGGAGCTGTTTTTT
CDR3aa: CASSLAAGVPGELFF

j_gene: TRBJ1-5
d_gene: -
v_gene: TRBV7-9
abundance: -
CDR3nt: TGTGCCAGCAGCTACTCCGGGGCAGGGGAGGCTCAGCCCCAGCATTTT
CDR3aa: CASSYSGAGEAQPQHF

j_gene: TRBJ2-1
d_gene: -
v_gene: TRBV30
abundance: -
CDR3nt: TGTGCCTGGAGAACCTCCGGGACGTTTTACAATGAGCAGTTCTTC
CDR3aa: CAWRTSGTFYNEQFF

j_gene: TRBJ1-1
d_gene: -
v_gene: TRBV18
abundance: -
CDR3nt: TGTGCCAGCTCGTCAGGGACAAAAGAAGCTTTCTTT
CDR3aa: CASSSGTKEAFF

j_gene: TRBJ2-7
d_gene: -
v_gene: TRBV5-4
abundance: -
CDR3nt: TGTGCCAGCAGCTTGGGGAGCTCCTACGAGCAGTACTTC
CDR3aa: CASSLGSSYEQYF

j_gene: TRBJ2-2
d_gene: -
v_gene: TRBV7-9
abundance: few
CDR3nt: TGTGCCAGCAGCGAACCGCAGGGTTTAGGCGGGGAGCTGTTTTTT
CDR3aa: CASSEPQGLGGELFF

j_gene: TRBJ2-5
d_gene: TRBD2
v_gene: TRBV5-6
abundance: -
CDR3nt: TGTGCCAGCAGCCTCGGGACTAGCGGACAAGAGACCCAGTACTTC
CDR3aa: CASSLGTSGQETQYF

j_gene: TRBJ2-1
d_gene: -
v_gene: TRBV4-1
abundance: -
CDR3nt: TGCGCCAGCAGCCAAGGTCCCCTCGCCGGGCCCTCCCAGGGTTCCGATGAGCAGTTCTTC
CDR3aa: CASSQGPLAGPSQGSDEQFF

j_gene: TRBJ1-4
d_gene: -
v_gene: TRBV7-2
abundance: once
CDR3nt: TGTGCCAGCGCCAAGGGGGGGGGTGAAAAACTGTTTTTT
CDR3aa: CASAKGGGEKLFF

j_gene: TRBJ2-5
d_gene: -
v_gene: TRBV7-2
abundance: -
CDR3nt: TGTGCCAGCAGCTTAAGCCCCCGGACAGAGACCCAGTACTTC
CDR3aa: CASSLSPRTETQYF

j_gene: TRBJ2-2
d_gene: TRBD2
v_gene: TRBV11-3
abundance: -
CDR3nt: TGTGCCAGTAAAGCGGGACTAGACACCGGGGAGCTGTTTTTT
CDR3aa: CASKAGLDTGELFF

j_gene: TRBJ2-4
d_gene: TRBD2
v_gene: TRBV2
abundance: -
CDR3nt: TGTGCCTCCTCGGGCGGGAGGAACAAAAACATTCAGTACTTC
CDR3aa: CASSGGRNKNIQYF

j_gene: TRBJ2-3
d_gene: -
v_gene: TRBV6-5
abundance: -
CDR3nt: TGTGCCAGCAGTTATGTGGCAGGGACAGATACGCAGTATTTT
CDR3aa: CASSYVAGTDTQYF

j_gene: TRBJ2-1
d_gene: TRBD2
v_gene: TRBV4-1
abundance: -
CDR3nt: TGCGCCAGCAGCCAATTACCTAGCGGGACTTTCTCGAATGAGCAGTTCTTC
CDR3aa: CASSQLPSGTFSNEQFF

j_gene: TRBJ2-2
d_gene: -
v_gene: TRBV7-3
abundance: -
CDR3nt: TGTGCCAGCAGCCCCGTAGCCCCCGGGGAGCTGTTTTTT
CDR3aa: CASSPVAPGELFF

j_gene: TRBJ2-2
d_gene: TRBD2
v_gene: TRBV9
abundance: -
CDR3nt: TGTGCCAGCAGCGTAGGAGCTAGCGGAGCCACCGGGGAGCTGTTTTTT
CDR3aa: CASSVGASGATGELFF

j_gene: TRBJ2-5
d_gene: -
v_gene: TRBV30
abundance: -
CDR3nt: TGTGCCTGGAGTGTATCGGGTATAGCAAAGACCCAGTACTTC
CDR3aa: CAWSVSGIAKTQYF

j_gene: TRBJ2-7
d_gene: TRBD1
v_gene: TRBV4-3
abundance: -
CDR3nt: TGCGCCAGCAGCCTGGACAGGAGCTCCTACGAGCAGTACTTC
CDR3aa: CASSLDRSSYEQYF

j_gene: TRBJ2-5
d_gene: -
v_gene: TRBV28
abundance: -
CDR3nt: TGTGCCAGCAGTTTTGCAGGGGTGATAGAGACCCAGTACTTC
CDR3aa: CASSFAGVIETQYF

j_gene: TRBJ1-1
d_gene: -
v_gene: TRBV6-5
abundance: -
CDR3nt: TGTGCCAGCAGCCCCCGTAGGGACTGGAACACTGAAGCTTTCTTT
CDR3aa: CASSPRRDWNTEAFF

j_gene: TRBJ2-1
d_gene: -
v_gene: TRBV15
abundance: -
CDR3nt: TGTGCCACCAGCAGGGACAGTAGCTCCTACAATGAGCAGTTCTTC
CDR3aa: CATSRDSSSYNEQFF

j_gene: TRBJ2-2
d_gene: -
v_gene: TRBV9
abundance: -
CDR3nt: TGTGCCAGCAGCGCTCAGGTCCCCGGGGAGCTGTTTTTT
CDR3aa: CASSAQVPGELFF